This T cell receptor beta chain came from a study of T cells in Graves' hyperthyroidism and ophthalmopathy. Study background: Peripheral blood was secured at the point of initial diagnosis, before any treatment.

Absence of ophthalmopathy progression within 18 months defined stable Graves' hyperthyroidism. Criteria for exclusion of patients were uncontrolled infection, other autoimmune disease, pregnancy or lactation. This clonotype appeared a few times. Its antigen is not known. Germline CDR1 reads MNHEY; CDR2 reads SVGEGT. Trimming took 8 bases from V and 4 from J, leaving 8 bases between them. The CDR3 is 11 amino acids. Amplification of TCR beta CDR3 regions used RNA as the template. Initially, a first-round RT-PCR of the TCR CDR3 employed the HTBI primer set. TCRdb redid the calling of the multiplex PCR reads with MiXCR, one entry per CDR3 protein. The repertoire holds around 800,000 distinct CDR3 sequences, around 39% seen once, with around 10% in the top ten. Study observations and caveats: The majority of expanded thyroid clonotypes above 0.001 also appeared in blood.

Sequencing used blood. This chain joins TRBV6-2 or TRBV6-3 and TRBJ1-2; maybe TRBD1 (5 bases). This clonotype originated in a man between 18 and 35 years old with Graves' hyperthyroidism. CDR3 bases: TGTGCCAGCCACGGGGCCTATGGCTACACCTTC. This gives the protein CASHGAYGYTF.